This T cell receptor (beta chain) was captured by sequencing in a study of blood T cell repertoires in COVID-19. Study context: T cells, B-cell-depleted T cells, or PBMCs provided the cDNA or gDNA that served as material.

The protocol was immunoSEQ multiplex PCR, while the TCRdb copy is restricted to in-frame clones and leaves out a portion. The table includes about 98,000 clones, 82% detected once. Per germline, CDR1 SGHVS and CDR2 FQNEAQ. Trimming at V came to 5 bases and at J to 6 bases, leaving 6 bases not matched to a gene. The CDR3 consists of 15 residues. The chain links TRBV7-8 to TRBJ1-5, with 11 bases aligning to TRBD1. Input material: peripheral blood. The TCR was taken from a man between 65 and 85 years old with active or convalescent COVID-19. The CDR3, as DNA: TGTGCCAGCAGCGGCCGGGACAGGGGGTTTCAGCCCCAGCATTTT. Protein product: CASSGRDRGFQPQHF.